A single sample gave rise to the 12 T cell receptor beta chains below, sequenced in a study of T-cell memory formation after mild COVID-19. TCRdb redid the calling of the 5' RACE reads with MiXCR, one entry per CDR3 protein. The table shows hundreds of thousands of distinct CDR3 sequences, with more than 15% occurring only once. Source material: PBMCs or a T cell subset sorted from them (not recorded which). The receptors come from an adult woman who had mild COVID-19 (a few samples of this study predate the infection). Cell type and time point are not known.

This clonotype was picked up a small number of times. The chain recombines TRBV18 with TRBJ1-1, with no clear D. Looked up from germline, CDR1 is KGHSH and CDR2 is LQKENI. This CDR3 has 14 amino acids. The V gene lost 1 base and the J gene lost 1 base, with 7 bases spanning the gap. In nucleotides, the CDR3 is TGTGCCAGCTCACCACAGGTTCAGAACACTGAAGCTTTCTTT. Its protein is CASSPQVQNTEAFF.

This clonotype has just a few counts. The V call is TRBV5-1, the J call TRBJ2-1; 13 bases fit TRBD2. The trim removed 0 bases at V and 9 bases at J, leaving 9 bases unmatched. CDR1 and CDR2 (germline): SGHRS, YFSETQ. This CDR3 has 17 amino acids. The CDR3 protein is CASSLGTSGRFRGEQFF. The CDR3, as DNA: TGCGCCAGCAGCTTGGGGACTAGCGGGAGATTCCGGGGTGAGCAGTTCTTC.

This clonotype was recorded at least ten times. The chain joins TRBV24-1 to TRBJ2-7, with 9 bases fitting TRBD1. From germline, CDR1 is KGHDR and CDR2 SFDVKD. The trim removed 12 bases at V and 1 base at J, leaving 3 bases unmatched. The CDR3 length is 12 residues. The CDR3 DNA reads TGTGCCGCCGGGACAGGGTCCTACGAGCAGTACTTC. It yields the protein CAAGTGSYEQYF.

A few counts support this clonotype. The chain links TRBV3-1 to TRBJ2-1; no firm D call. CDR1 is LGHDT and CDR2 is YNNKEL in the germline V gene (reference sequence). V was cut by 6 bases and J by 10 bases, with 13 bases left in between. The CDR3 sequence is 12 residues long. In DNA, the CDR3 is TGTGCCAGCAGTTCTATGGGTGGAGAGCAGTTCTTC. It is translated as CASSSMGGEQFF.

The rearrangement uses TRBV2 and TRBJ1-2; weak D call: TRBD1 (5 bases). Germline V lookup: CDR1 SNHLY, CDR2 FYNNEI. V lost 4 bases, J lost 8 bases, and 14 bases lay in between. The CDR3 totals 13 residues. Here the CDR3 reads CASSASGPGGYTF. CDR3 in DNA: TGTGCCAGCAGTGCTTCGGGACCTGGGGGCTACACCTTC.

This clonotype appeared many times. The chain recombines TRBV20-1 with TRBJ2-1, with TRBD2 matching 11 bases. With V trimmed by 5 bases and J by 7 bases, 10 bases remained unmatched. CDR1 is DFQATT, CDR2 SNEGSKA, per germline (reference sequence). This CDR3 is 15 amino acids long. CDR3: CSAYLAGGGWNEQFF. The CDR3 DNA follows: TGCAGTGCTTATTTAGCGGGAGGGGGATGGAATGAGCAGTTCTTC.

The J gene is TRBJ2-1, the V gene TRBV7-6; D ambiguous. There are 13 residues in the CDR3. Germline-derived CDR1 and CDR2 are SGHVS and FNYEAQ. V dropped 1 base and J dropped 7 bases, with 8 bases sitting between them. CDR3 DNA sequence: TGTGCCAGCAGCTTAGATGGTTCGAATGAGCAGTTCTTC. It specifies CASSLDGSNEQFF.

This clonotype was counted at least ten times. The chain links TRBV5-1 to TRBJ2-3, with D tentatively TRBD2 (5 bases). Trimming removed 0 bases from V and 6 bases from J, with 8 bases in between. This CDR3 is 13 amino acids long. Germline V gene lookup returns CDR1 SGHRS and CDR2 YFSETQ. The DNA of the CDR3 is TGCGCCAGCAGCTTGGAGTCGGGGGATACGCAGTATTTT. Translation: CASSLESGDTQYF.

A few counts support this clonotype. V gene TRBV5-1 combines with J gene TRBJ2-7; TRBD1 agrees at 7 bases. Losses at the gene ends were 0 bases for V and 0 bases for J; bases not matched to a gene: 9. This CDR3 is 17 amino acids long. The germline gives CDR1 SGHRS, CDR2 YFSETQ. The CDR3 sequence is CASSLVPRDSLSYEQYF. The CDR3 region has the DNA TGCGCCAGCAGCTTGGTGCCCCGGGACAGCCTCTCCTACGAGCAGTACTTC.

This clonotype was counted between two and nine times. The chain links TRBV4-2 to TRBJ1-5; D may be TRBD1 (5 bases). This CDR3 is built from 15 residues. The germline gives CDR1 LGHNA, CDR2 YNFKEQ. The V gene lost 0 bases and the J gene lost 10 bases, with 16 bases spanning the gap. The CDR3 DNA follows: TGTGCCAGCAGCCAAGAGAGGGGAGTGCACAAACCCCAGCATTTT. It translates to CASSQERGVHKPQHF.

This chain connects TRBV12-3 or TRBV12-4 to TRBJ2-5, with D unresolved. The V and J ends lost 7 bases and 5 bases respectively, with 20 bases between them. The CDR3 covers 15 residues. The CDR3 bases are TGTGCCAGCACCCCCCGCGCATCTGTTAGTGAGACCCAGTACTTC. Translating gives CASTPRASVSETQYF.

In DNA form, the CDR3 reads TGCAGCGGCCGGGACAGGATCCTCCAAGAGACCCAGTACTTC. Translation gives CSGRDRILQETQYF. The chain couples TRBV29-1 to TRBJ2-5; 8 bases map to TRBD1. Germline V gene data show CDR1 as SQVTM and CDR2 as ANQGSEA. The CDR3 covers 14 residues. V trimming: 7 bases; J trimming: 1 base; junction bases outside the gene matches: 8.